Listed below are T cell receptor beta chains from one sample, sequenced in a study of shared clonotypes between healthy human individuals. Some clones are missing from TCRdb's copy, which holds only in-frame ones; the method was immunoSEQ multiplex PCR. The sample shows 400,000 to 600,000 clones, 60% to 80% of them seen only once. The sequenced sample was PBMCs. These receptor sequences come from a woman in her 40s in good health. Some clones in this sample may be carry-over from other donors' samples. Each CDR3 is given with its conserved first and last residue. Each record gives: clone size, D gene, J gene, V gene, CDR3 DNA, CDR3 protein. A D gene is named only where the DNA matches it firmly. Size is omitted from some rows. Given values are once, few, many or a class for expanded clones.

. | TRBD1 | TRBJ2-7 | TRBV7-2 | TGTGCCAGCAGCCTCAGGACAGGGGTGGTCGAGCAGTACTTC | CASSLRTGVVEQYF
. | . | TRBJ2-1 | TRBV7-3 | TGTGCCAGCAGCTTAGAAAGATACAATGAGCAGTTCTTC | CASSLERYNEQFF
. | . | TRBJ2-2 | TRBV7-9 | TGTGCCAGCAGCTTAGTAGCGGTCTCCGGGGAGCTGTTTTTT | CASSLVAVSGELFF
. | TRBD1 | TRBJ1-1 | TRBV7-6 | TGTGCCAGCAGTCCCGGGACAGGGAGGGGGAACACTGAAGCTTTCTTT | CASSPGTGRGNTEAFF
few | . | TRBJ2-6 | TRBV5-1 | TGCGCCAGCAGCTTGGGGGTCTCTGGGGCCAACGTCCTGACTTTC | CASSLGVSGANVLTF
. | . | TRBJ2-1 | TRBV9 | TGTGCCAGCAGCCCCCAGGGCGGCCTATCCTACAATGAGCAGTTCTTC | CASSPQGGLSYNEQFF
few | . | TRBJ2-7 | TRBV10-1 | TGCGCCAGCAGTGGTTGGGGCTCCTACGAGCAGTACTTC | CASSGWGSYEQYF
. | TRBD1 | TRBJ2-1 | TRBV6-1 | TGTGCCAGCAGTGAAGCCCAGACAGGGGGCAGGGAGCAGTTCTTC | CASSEAQTGGREQFF
. | . | TRBJ1-2 | TRBV28 | TGTGCCAGCAACTCACCGGACAGCACTTCCTATGGCTACACCTTC | CASNSPDSTSYGYTF
. | . | TRBJ1-1 | TRBV5-1 | TGCGCCAGCAGCTTGGGGTCGGATAATGAAGCTTTCTTT | CASSLGSDNEAFF
. | . | TRBJ2-1 | TRBV9 | TGTGCCAGCAGCGTAGACCCCGGAAGCTACAATGAGCAGTTCTTC | CASSVDPGSYNEQFF
. | . | TRBJ2-7 | TRBV6-1 | TGTGCCAGCAGGGGGCCCTTTGACCCCTACGAGCAGTACTTC | CASRGPFDPYEQYF
. | . | TRBJ2-1 | TRBV19 | TGTGCCAGTAGTATAGTCATCACGTACAGGCTACCCAGGGGCAATGAGCAGTTCTTC | CASSIVITYRLPRGNEQFF
. | TRBD1 | TRBJ2-7 | TRBV2 | TGTGCCAGCAGTCCTAGGACAGGGAGGACCCACGAGCAGTACTTC | CASSPRTGRTHEQYF
. | . | TRBJ2-1 | TRBV5-4 | TGTGCCAGCAGCCTTGGACTGTCCCCCTACAATGAGCAGTTCTTC | CASSLGLSPYNEQFF
. | TRBD1 | TRBJ2-2 | TRBV5-4 | TGTGCCAGCGGATCCGGGACAGGGGGTAGTGCCGGGGAGCTGTTTTTT | CASGSGTGGSAGELFF
few | TRBD1 | TRBJ2-2 | TRBV7-6 | TGTGCCAGCAGTGATCGGACAGGGGGCAGCACCGGGGAGCTGTTTTTT | CASSDRTGGSTGELFF
. | . | TRBJ2-2 | TRBV29-1 | TGCAGCGTTGCTGATAGTGGGTACAGCGCCGGGGAGCTGTTTTTT | CSVADSGYSAGELFF
. | TRBD2 | TRBJ2-1 | TRBV5-6 | TGTGCCAGCAGCACTAGCGGGAGGCCCTACAATGAGCAGTTCTTC | CASSTSGRPYNEQFF
once | . | TRBJ2-3 | TRBV10-1 | TGCGCCAGCAGTGGTCGAGCAGAAGATACGCAGTATTTT | CASSGRAEDTQYF
. | . | TRBJ2-5 | TRBV7-2 | TGTGCCAGCAGCTTAGCGCTAAGCGACGGGACCCAGTACTTC | CASSLALSDGTQYF
once | . | TRBJ1-1 | TRBV4-3 | TGCGCCAGCAGCCCGGGGGTGCTGAACACTGAAGCTTTCTTT | CASSPGVLNTEAFF
. | . | TRBJ2-1 | TRBV11-2 | TGTGCCAGCAGCTCCGGAGGGGGCAAGGGCACCAATGAGCAGTTCTTC | CASSSGGGKGTNEQFF
. | . | TRBJ2-2 | TRBV4-3 | TGCGCCAGCAGCCAAGATGTGGCCGGGGAGCTGTTTTTT | CASSQDVAGELFF
. | . | TRBJ1-5 | TRBV18 | TGTGCCAGCTCACCGGCAGAAGATCAGCCCCAGCATTTT | CASSPAEDQPQHF
few | TRBD2 | TRBJ2-3 | TRBV5-1 | TGCGCCAGCAGCTTGACTAGCGGGAGCACAGATACGCAGTATTTT | CASSLTSGSTDTQYF
. | . | TRBJ2-7 | TRBV7-8 | TGTGCCAGCAGTGACAAGGGGTCCCCCTCCGAGCAGTACTTC | CASSDKGSPSEQYF
. | . | TRBJ2-3 | TRBV9 | TGTGCCAGCAGCCCAGGGGGGCAGGGGTACACAGATACGCAGTATTTT | CASSPGGQGYTDTQYF
. | . | TRBJ1-2 | TRBV7-8 | TGTGCCAGCAGCTTAGATAGGGATAACTATGGCTACACCTTC | CASSLDRDNYGYTF
. | . | TRBJ2-1 | TRBV14 | TGTGCCAGCAACCAAGACCGGCGGGTTAAGAATGAGCAGTTCTTC | CASNQDRRVKNEQFF
. | . | TRBJ2-1 | TRBV2 | TGTGCCAGCCCCTTGGCCGGGAGCCGGAATGAGCAGTTCTTC | CASPLAGSRNEQFF
. | . | TRBJ2-3 | TRBV10-3 | TGTGCCATCAGTGAGGGCGGGTTGGGTGGTACGCAGTATTTT | CAISEGGLGGTQYF
few | TRBD2 | TRBJ2-2 | TRBV5-4 | TGTGCCAGCAGCCCAAGTAGCGGGAGGGCCAGGAACGGGGAGCTGTTTTTT | CASSPSSGRARNGELFF
. | . | TRBJ2-5 | TRBV4-2 | TGTGCCAGCAGCCCCGGGACTTTCCAAGAGACCCAGTACTTC | CASSPGTFQETQYF
. | . | TRBJ1-1 | TRBV27 | TGTGCCACCCCGCCGACTGGACGGCAGAACACTGAAGCTTTCTTT | CATPPTGRQNTEAFF
. | . | TRBJ1-2 | TRBV4-3 | TGCGCCAGCAGCCAAGGCCTACGTGCCAGGGCGATGGAAGGCTACACCTTC | CASSQGLRARAMEGYTF
once | TRBD2 | TRBJ2-1 | TRBV5-1 | TGCGCCAGCAGCTTCCTAGCGGGAGATGAGCAGTTCTTC | CASSFLAGDEQFF
. | . | TRBJ1-5 | TRBV6-1 | TGTGCCAGCAGTGAAGACGCCGAGTACAATCAGCCCCAGCATTTT | CASSEDAEYNQPQHF
. | . | TRBJ2-5 | TRBV7-6 | TGTGCCAGCAGCTTAGATCCTGGACCGCAAGAGACCCAGTACTTC | CASSLDPGPQETQYF
. | . | TRBJ1-4 | TRBV7-2 | TGTGCCAGCAGCCAAAAGGCATGGGAAAAACTGTTTTTT | CASSQKAWEKLFF
few | TRBD1 | TRBJ1-4 | TRBV2 | TGTGCCAGCAGACAGGGGGCCTCTAATGAAAAACTGTTTTTT | CASRQGASNEKLFF
. | TRBD1 | TRBJ1-2 | TRBV19 | TGTGCCAGTAGTCAAAAACAGGGGACTAACTATGGCTACACCTTC | CASSQKQGTNYGYTF
. | . | TRBJ2-7 | TRBV10-3 | TGTGCCATCAGTGAGGTCGTGGGGGGGCCCTACGAGCAGTACTTC | CAISEVVGGPYEQYF
once | TRBD1 | TRBJ1-2 | TRBV6-6 | TGTGCCAGCACCCCGACAGGGGGGAACTATGGCTACACCTTC | CASTPTGGNYGYTF
many | TRBD2 | TRBJ2-1 | TRBV11-1 | TGTGCCAGCAGCTTATCGGGACTAGTCTATGGTGAGCAGTTCTTC | CASSLSGLVYGEQFF
. | . | TRBJ2-1 | TRBV19 | TGTGCCAGTAGTATACGGACAGCCAGTAACTCCTACAATGAGCAGTTCTTC | CASSIRTASNSYNEQFF